This TCR beta chain was recorded in a study of Ad26.COV2.S vaccination and SARS-CoV-2 variants (dated by TCRdb to 2020 to 2022). Concerning the study at large: Vaccine-arm donors were drawn from COV1001, a multicentre, randomized, double-blind, placebo-controlled phase I-IIa trial of Ad26.COV2.S in healthy adults. Ad26.COV2.S was administered intramuscularly at a dose of 5x10^10 or 1x10^11 viral particles, either as one shot or as two shots given 56 days apart. The specificity and breadth of SARS-CoV-2-reactive T cell receptors after Ad26.COV2.S vaccination were assessed by TCRbeta repertoire sequencing. A total of 32 samples were included in the TCR-sequenced set, comprising about 20 Ad26.COV2.S vaccine recipients, 5 placebo recipients and 8 SARS-CoV-2 convalescent individuals. Trial participants were randomized into five groups of five, in which low-dose or high-dose Ad26.COV2.S was given once or twice, or placebo was given on both occasions. Investigators remained blinded to trial group allocation during experiments and outcome assessment.

Details on this clone: Its antigen remains unidentified. Base quality data are lacking; no much larger clone is found one base away.

The immunoSEQ Assay was used to sequence TCRbeta CDR3 regions. After extraction, genomic DNA underwent amplification by bias-controlled multiplex PCR, followed by high-throughput sequencing. On the study's bioinformatics: To quantify the absolute abundance of every unique TCRbeta CDR3 region, sequences were collapsed and filtered. Usable DNA was measured by amplifying reference genes present in all nucleated cells, and TCRbeta template counts were normalized to that usable DNA to estimate T cell fraction. Repertoire TCRs were annotated as SARS-CoV-2-specific by exact matching of V gene, CDR3 amino acid sequence and J gene to a known reactive TCR set. The reference SARS-CoV-2 TCR set came from MIRA and was filtered for enrichment in COVID-19-positive ImmuneCODE repertoires, removing public or cross-reactive TCRs. Using the MIRA antigens, annotated TCRs were further analysed by specific ORF or by position within an ORF. Depth was the summed frequency of annotated unique rearrangements, while breadth was defined as annotated unique rearrangements over total unique productive rearrangements. Two-sided Wilcoxon rank-sum tests were used to compare TCR breadth between groups. Imported from immuneACCESS, the table was reduced by TCRdb to in-frame sequences with V and J called. These copies leave out some clones; in studies compared against another copy, an unresolved V gene accounts for under half, and the cause of the remainder is not known. The V and J calls and clone size were taken over from that table, and D and trimming were inferred from the DNA. This sample holds about 320,000 clones; 70% to 90% were observed only once. Clones ranked in the top ten supply 2.1% of the sample.

Findings and caveats that apply to the study as a whole: Compared with placebo recipients, Ad26.COV2.S recipients showed higher spike-specific TCR breadth (P = 0.0014). After vaccination, substantial breadth of spike-specific CD8+ and CD4+ T cell responses was reported. The authors noted that total T cell responses may have been underestimated by the TCR breadth and depth analyses. The study was not powered to compare responses between vaccine doses or regimens. Non-spike TCR breadth was comparable between vaccine and placebo recipients, consistent with the vaccine containing only spike.

Its CDR3 holds 13 amino acids, cysteine through phenylalanine. Left in the record is the CDR3 DNA by itself, 39 bases read in frame from the first base. CDR1 and CDR2 are read off the germline V gene as SNHLY and FYNNEI. V and J are trimmed by 4 bases and 5 bases, and the gene matches miss 4 bases of the junction. Taken with the paper, the label for treatment or condition translates to: around 19 received Ad26.COV2.S at low or high dose, single or two shots; five or six received placebo; per-sample allocation not given. For vaccine and placebo recipients, the sequenced repertoires came from samples collected on day 63 after the first injection. Cohort 1b enrolled 20 to 30 adults aged 18-55 years at a single site in Boston, USA, between 29 July and 7 August 2020. As a vaccine, Ad26.COV2.S was a replication-incompetent adenovirus type 26 vector that expressed a prefusion-stabilized SARS-CoV-2 spike protein derived from the original Wuhan strain.

The specimen comprised peripheral blood, sampled in a trial of Ad26.COV2.S vaccine versus placebo. This receptor was identified in a person between 18 and 60 years old who received the Ad26.COV2.S COVID-19 vaccine or a placebo. The chain is assembled from TRBV2 and TRBJ2-5; TRBD1 matches 7 bases in the middle. The DNA sequence follows: TGTGCCAGCAGTGCAGACAGGGTCGAGACCCAGTACTTC. Its protein reads: CASSADRVETQYF. Where the CDR3 stops, the reference TRBV2 and TRBJ2-5 genes take over; the full variable domain is EPEVTQTPSHQVTQMGQEVILRCVPISNHLYFYWYRQILGQKVEFLVSFYNNEISEKSEIFDDQFSVERPDGSNFTLKIRSTKLEDSAMYFCASSADRVETQYFGPGTRLLVL.